This T cell receptor (beta chain) was observed in a study of shared clonotypes between healthy human individuals. The CDR3 loop spans 13 amino acids. V shed 4 bases and J shed 4 bases, with 8 bases lying between them. The germline CDR1 and CDR2 sequences are MDHEN and SYDVKM. Sequencing was performed with immunoSEQ multiplex PCR; in TCRdb, only in-frame clones are kept and a portion is missing. The table includes under 2,000,000 clones, roughly 95% detected once. This clone has only a few counts. Naivety among CD8 cells was defined by CD45RO negativity and positive CCR7 selection, thereby excluding terminally differentiated effector memory CD45RA+ cells.

The receptor's source is a man between 18 and 29 years old in good health. The genes are TRBV28 and TRBJ1-3, with no clear D. The specimen sequenced was naive CD8+ T cells sorted from blood. The CDR3 region is CASSWELGNTIYF. Here the CDR3 DNA reads TGTGCCAGCAGTTGGGAACTCGGAAACACCATATATTTT.